This TCR beta chain is drawn from a study of tumor-infiltrating lymphocytes in primary liver carcinoma. This clonotype was observed many times. The V gene lost 2 bases and the J gene lost 4 bases, with 12 bases spanning the gap. The CDR3 consists of 14 residues. CDR1 and CDR2 (germline): SEHNR, FQNEAQ (reference sequence). Starting material of 500 to 600 ng total RNA yielded TCR beta cDNA via a constant-region primer. It was through three nested multiplex PCR rounds of slightly modified ARM-PCR that TCR beta libraries arose. The first two PCR rounds, roughly 9 cycles each, used TRBV1-TRBV30 forward primers and a C-beta reverse primer. From the multiplex PCR reads, TCRdb called clonotypes with MiXCR, one entry per CDR3 protein. Of about 120,000 distinct CDR3 sequences detected, about two thirds appear once; the ten largest clones hold 8.1%. Between roughly 17 and 31 mg of unsorted bulk tissue served as the source from which RNA and DNA were co-extracted.

This receptor was taken from a woman aged 55-75 years with primary liver carcinoma and hepatitis B virus infection. The rearrangement uses TRBV7-9 and TRBJ2-7; D might be TRBD1 or TRBD2, each matching 5 bases. Sequenced material: tumor-adjacent normal liver tissue. CDR3 sequence (DNA): TGTGCCAGCAGCTTAAACCAGGGAGCGTACGAGCAGTACTTC. It is translated as CASSLNQGAYEQYF.